This T cell receptor beta chain was obtained from a study of blood T cell repertoires in COVID-19. Study-level information: Acute-phase and convalescent COVID-19 samples originated in the United States, Italy and Spain. PBMCs, B-cell-depleted T cells, or T cells were the source of the cDNA or gDNA that made up the material.

This CDR3 contains 15 residues. Germline trimming cut 7 bases from V and 6 bases from J; bases unmatched to any gene: 12. Germline CDR1 is LNHDA and CDR2 is SQIVND (reference sequence). This clone was recorded a few times. How the authors handled the data: How many nucleated cells were present was estimated from reference gene primer amplification. The data were produced by immunoSEQ multiplex PCR, yet TCRdb's version contains in-frame clones alone and is incomplete. V and J calls plus clone size are reproduced from that table; the DNA served to infer D and trimming. This sample has over 150,000 clones, with approximately 83% found just once.

The material sequenced was peripheral blood. This clonotype was sampled from a woman aged 60-75 years with acute or convalescent COVID-19. The chain employs TRBV19 and TRBJ1-5, with 7 bases that match TRBD1. CDR3 region: CASTKGQGGGQPQHF. The CDR3 DNA is TGTGCCAGTACTAAAGGCCAAGGGGGCGGTCAGCCCCAGCATTTT.